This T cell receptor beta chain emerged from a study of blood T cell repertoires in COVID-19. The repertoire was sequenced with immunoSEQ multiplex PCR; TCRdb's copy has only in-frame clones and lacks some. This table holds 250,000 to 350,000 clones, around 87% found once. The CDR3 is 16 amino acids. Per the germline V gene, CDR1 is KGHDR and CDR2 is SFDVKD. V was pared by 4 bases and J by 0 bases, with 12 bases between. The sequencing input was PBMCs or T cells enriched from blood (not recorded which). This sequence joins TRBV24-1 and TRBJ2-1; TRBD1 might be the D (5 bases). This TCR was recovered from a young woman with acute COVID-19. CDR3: CATSEPRQSSYNEQFF. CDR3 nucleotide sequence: TGTGCCACCAGTGAACCTAGACAGAGCTCCTACAATGAGCAGTTCTTC.